These 5 T cell receptor beta chains originate from one sample sequenced in a study of CD8+ T cells in alopecia areata. Sequencing used cDNA as its template, made by extracting RNA and reverse transcribing it. Data came from immunoSEQ multiplex PCR; TCRdb stores just in-frame clones and leaves some out. The repertoire holds about 140,000 clones, approximately 50% seen once, with roughly 0.92% in the top ten. Sequencing was performed on CD4+ T cells sorted from blood, taken at week 0. These receptors were obtained from a human donor with alopecia areata.

This clone was seen only a few times. The chain carries TRBV10-3 and TRBJ2-3, with 10 bases that match TRBD2. In germline, CDR1 is ENHRY, CDR2 SYGVKD. V lost 6 bases, J lost 2 bases, and 5 bases stayed unmatched. The CDR3 is made up of 15 amino acids. DNA for the CDR3: TGTGCCATCAGAACGACTAGCGGGTACACAGATACGCAGTATTTT. This sequence encodes CAIRTTSGYTDTQYF.

This clone has more than one count but fewer than ten. The genes are TRBV7-9 and TRBJ2-1, with 8 bases fitting TRBD2. V shed 5 bases and J 6 bases; nucleotides not matched to a gene: 9. This CDR3 contains 15 residues. The germline CDR1 and CDR2 sequences are SEHNR and FQNEAQ (reference sequence). CDR3: CASSPGTSPGNEQFF. The CDR3, as DNA: TGTGCCAGCAGCCCGGGGACTAGTCCAGGCAATGAGCAGTTCTTC.

The chain recombines TRBV30 with TRBJ1-4; D unclear. Germline-derived CDR1 and CDR2 are GTSNPN and SVGIG (reference sequence). CDR3 length: 13 residues. V was pared by 0 bases and J by 12 bases, with 14 bases between. The CDR3 reads CAWSVLRRAELFF. The CDR3 DNA reads as TGTGCCTGGAGTGTCCTAAGGCGGGCGGAACTGTTTTTT. The full variable domain, in which reference TRBV30 and TRBJ1-4 provide the parts outside the CDR3, is SQTIHQWPATLVQPVGSPLSLECTVEGTSNPNLYWYRQAAGRGLQLLFYSVGIGQISSEVPQNLSASRPQDRQFILSSKKLLLSDSGFYLCAWSVLRRAELFFGSGTQLSVL.

This clone showed up just a few times. CDR3: CSVVQGLEAFF. Written as DNA, the CDR3 is TGCAGCGTTGTTCAGGGCCTTGAAGCTTTCTTT. V and J are TRBV29-1 and TRBJ1-1, with D perhaps TRBD1 (5 bases). CDR1 and CDR2 from the germline V gene are SQVTM and ANQGSEA. Trimming took off 4 bases at V and 7 bases at J, with 10 bases between the two ends. CDR3 length: 11 residues.

This clone has just one count. In nucleotides, the CDR3 is TGTGCCAGCAGCGAACACAGGGCCACTGAAGCTTTCTTT. Protein product: CASSEHRATEAFF. The J gene is TRBJ1-1, the V gene TRBV7-2; tentative D call: TRBD1 (6 bases). Germline V gene data show CDR1 as SGHTA and CDR2 as FQGNSA. V gave up 5 bases and J gave up 4 bases, with 11 bases separating them. CDR3 length equals 13 residues.